Listed here is a single T cell receptor (beta chain). What it binds is not known. The record originates from a study of cytomegalovirus exposure and HLA in healthy donors. The table came from immunoSEQ multiplex PCR; TCRdb's copy has only in-frame clones and leaves some out. The table lists roughly 150,000 clones, roughly 89% of them singletons. Per germline, CDR1 MNHNS and CDR2 SASEGT. This CDR3 contains 13 residues. The ends were cut back, 8 bases at V and 3 bases at J, with 12 bases in the middle. Whole-study results and caveats: The study labeled 150 to 200 TCR beta chains cytomegalovirus-associated.

The 120-subject validation cohort, separate from the 666-subject first cohort, included the donors. The chain couples TRBV6-1 to TRBJ2-3, with D possibly matching TRBD2 (5 bases). The sequencing sample was made of PBMCs. This clonotype was obtained from a woman between 18 and 29 years old in good health and CMV-seropositive. Here the CDR3 reads CASGPRATDTQYF. The CDR3 coding sequence is TGTGCCAGCGGCCCGAGGGCAACAGATACGCAGTATTTT.